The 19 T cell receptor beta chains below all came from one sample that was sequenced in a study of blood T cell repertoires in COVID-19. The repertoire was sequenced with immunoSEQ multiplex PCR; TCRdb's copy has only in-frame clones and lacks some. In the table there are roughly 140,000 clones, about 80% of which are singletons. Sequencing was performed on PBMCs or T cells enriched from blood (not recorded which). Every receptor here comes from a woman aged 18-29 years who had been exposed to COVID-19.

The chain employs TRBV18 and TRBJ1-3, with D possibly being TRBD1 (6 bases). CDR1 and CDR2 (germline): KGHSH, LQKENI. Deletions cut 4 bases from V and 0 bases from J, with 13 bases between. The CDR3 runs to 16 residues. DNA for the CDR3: TGTGCCAGCTCACTCCCGACAGGCAACTCTGGAAACACCATATATTTT. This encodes CASSLPTGNSGNTIYF.

The CDR3 DNA is TGTGCCAGCAGCATAGGGACAGGGGGAGAACTGACAAACACCATATATTTT. Translating gives CASSIGTGGELTNTIYF. The V and J genes are TRBV5-4 and TRBJ1-3; TRBD1 matches at 11 bases. Germline CDR1 SGHNT, CDR2 YYREEE (reference sequence). The CDR3 has 17 residues. The junction had 12 bases not matched to a gene; V was cut back by 4 bases and J by 6 bases.

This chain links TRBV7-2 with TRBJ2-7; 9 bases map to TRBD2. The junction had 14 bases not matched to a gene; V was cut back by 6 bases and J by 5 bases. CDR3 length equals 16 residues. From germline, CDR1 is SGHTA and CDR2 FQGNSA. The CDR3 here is CASRAGTSSGLNEQYF. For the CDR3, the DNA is TGTGCCAGCAGGGCCGGGACTAGCTCGGGCTTGAACGAGCAGTACTTC.

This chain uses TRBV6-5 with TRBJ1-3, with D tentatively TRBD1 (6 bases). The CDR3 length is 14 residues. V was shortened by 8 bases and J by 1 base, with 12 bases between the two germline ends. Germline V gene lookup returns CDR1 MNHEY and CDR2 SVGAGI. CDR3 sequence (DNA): TGTGCCAGCGCTAAGGGGGGGTCTGGAAACACCATATATTTT. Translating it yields CASAKGGSGNTIYF.

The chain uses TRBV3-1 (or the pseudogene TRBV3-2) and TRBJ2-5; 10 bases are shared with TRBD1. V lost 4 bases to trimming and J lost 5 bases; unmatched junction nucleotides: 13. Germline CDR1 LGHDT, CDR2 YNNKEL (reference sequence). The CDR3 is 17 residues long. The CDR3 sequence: CASSPYPRQGADETQYF. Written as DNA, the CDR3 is TGTGCCAGCAGCCCATACCCACGACAGGGGGCTGATGAGACCCAGTACTTC.

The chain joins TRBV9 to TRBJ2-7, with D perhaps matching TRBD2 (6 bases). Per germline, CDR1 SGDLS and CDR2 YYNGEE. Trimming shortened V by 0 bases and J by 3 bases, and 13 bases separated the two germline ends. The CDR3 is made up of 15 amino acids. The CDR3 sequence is CASSVGRGLHYEQYF. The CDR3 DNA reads TGTGCCAGCAGCGTAGGCCGGGGACTTCACTACGAGCAGTACTTC.

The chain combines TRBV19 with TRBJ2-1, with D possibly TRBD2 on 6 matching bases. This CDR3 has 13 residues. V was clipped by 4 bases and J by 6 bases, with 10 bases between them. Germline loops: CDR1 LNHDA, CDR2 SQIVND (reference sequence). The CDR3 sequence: CASSKLSGNEQFF. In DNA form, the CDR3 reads TGTGCCAGTAGTAAACTTAGCGGCAATGAGCAGTTCTTC.

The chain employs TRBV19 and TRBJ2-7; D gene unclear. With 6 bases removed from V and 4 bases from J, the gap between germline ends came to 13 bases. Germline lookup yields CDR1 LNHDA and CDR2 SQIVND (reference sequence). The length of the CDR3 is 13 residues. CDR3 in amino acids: CASSLELAYEQYF. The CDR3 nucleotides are TGTGCCAGTAGCCTTGAACTCGCTTACGAGCAGTACTTC.

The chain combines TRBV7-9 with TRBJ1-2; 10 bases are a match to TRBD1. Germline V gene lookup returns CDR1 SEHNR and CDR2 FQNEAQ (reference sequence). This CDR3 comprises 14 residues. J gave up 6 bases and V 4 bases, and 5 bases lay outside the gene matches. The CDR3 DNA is TGTGCCAGCAGCTATCCGGGACAGGGGCATGGCTACACCTTC. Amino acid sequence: CASSYPGQGHGYTF.

CDR3 protein: CASSYSRVVGELFF. In nucleotides, the CDR3 is TGTGCCAGCAGTTACTCGAGGGTTGTCGGGGAGCTGTTTTTT. The V call is TRBV6-5, the J call TRBJ2-2; tentative D call: TRBD2 (5 bases). V was pared by 0 bases and J by 7 bases, with 9 bases between. Per the germline V gene, CDR1 is MNHEY and CDR2 is SVGAGI. This CDR3 spans 14 amino acids.

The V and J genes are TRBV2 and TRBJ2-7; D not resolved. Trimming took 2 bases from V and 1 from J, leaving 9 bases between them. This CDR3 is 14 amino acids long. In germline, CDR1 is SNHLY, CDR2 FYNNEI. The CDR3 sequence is CASSEYELSYEQYF. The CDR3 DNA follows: TGTGCCAGCAGTGAATACGAACTTTCCTACGAGCAGTACTTC. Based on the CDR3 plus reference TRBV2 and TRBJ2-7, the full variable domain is EPEVTQTPSHQVTQMGQEVILRCVPISNHLYFYWYRQILGQKVEFLVSFYNNEISEKSEIFDDQFSVERPDGSNFTLKIRSTKLEDSAMYFCASSEYELSYEQYFGPGTRLTVT.

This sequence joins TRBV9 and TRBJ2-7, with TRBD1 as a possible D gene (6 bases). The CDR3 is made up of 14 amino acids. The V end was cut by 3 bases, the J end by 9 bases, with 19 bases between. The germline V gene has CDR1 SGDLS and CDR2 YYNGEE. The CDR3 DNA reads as TGTGCCAGCAGCGCTTCCCCGGTCGGGACACCGCAGTACTTC. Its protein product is CASSASPVGTPQYF.

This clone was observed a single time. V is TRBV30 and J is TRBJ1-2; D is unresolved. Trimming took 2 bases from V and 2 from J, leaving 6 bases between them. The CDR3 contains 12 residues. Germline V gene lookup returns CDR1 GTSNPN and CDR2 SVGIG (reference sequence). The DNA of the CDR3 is TGTGCCTGGAGTCCAAGCAACTATGGCTACACCTTC. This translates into CAWSPSNYGYTF.

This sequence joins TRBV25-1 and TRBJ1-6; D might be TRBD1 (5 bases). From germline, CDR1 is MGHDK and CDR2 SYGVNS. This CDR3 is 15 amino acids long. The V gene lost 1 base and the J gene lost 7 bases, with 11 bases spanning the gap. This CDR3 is CASSEFRADNSPLHF. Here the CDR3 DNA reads TGTGCCAGCAGTGAATTCAGGGCCGACAATTCACCCCTCCACTTT.

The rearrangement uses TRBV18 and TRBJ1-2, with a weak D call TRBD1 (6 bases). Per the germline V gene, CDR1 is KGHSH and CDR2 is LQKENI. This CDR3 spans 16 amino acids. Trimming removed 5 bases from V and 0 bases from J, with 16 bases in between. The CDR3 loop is CASSAQGGASNYGYTF. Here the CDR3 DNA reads TGTGCCAGCTCAGCCCAAGGGGGTGCCTCTAACTATGGCTACACCTTC.

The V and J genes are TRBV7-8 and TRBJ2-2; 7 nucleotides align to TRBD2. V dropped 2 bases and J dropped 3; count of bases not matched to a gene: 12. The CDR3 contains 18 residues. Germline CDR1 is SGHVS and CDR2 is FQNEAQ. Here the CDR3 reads CASSLMGRSGVDTGELFF. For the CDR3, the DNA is TGTGCCAGCAGCTTAATGGGCAGGAGCGGGGTAGACACCGGGGAGCTGTTTTTT.

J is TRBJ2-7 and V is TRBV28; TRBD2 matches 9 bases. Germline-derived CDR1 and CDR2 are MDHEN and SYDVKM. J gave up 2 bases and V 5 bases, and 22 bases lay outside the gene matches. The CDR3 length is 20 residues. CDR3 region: CASSPDKRRLKAGGPYEQYF. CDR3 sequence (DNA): TGTGCCAGCAGTCCCGACAAGAGGCGGCTAAAAGCGGGAGGTCCCTACGAGCAGTACTTC.

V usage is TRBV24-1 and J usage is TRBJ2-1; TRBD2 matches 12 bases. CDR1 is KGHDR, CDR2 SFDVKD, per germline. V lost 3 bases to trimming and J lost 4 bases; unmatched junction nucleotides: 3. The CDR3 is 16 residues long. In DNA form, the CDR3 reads TGTGCCACCAGTGATCCCACTAGCGGGAGGTACAATGAGCAGTTCTTC. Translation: CATSDPTSGRYNEQFF.

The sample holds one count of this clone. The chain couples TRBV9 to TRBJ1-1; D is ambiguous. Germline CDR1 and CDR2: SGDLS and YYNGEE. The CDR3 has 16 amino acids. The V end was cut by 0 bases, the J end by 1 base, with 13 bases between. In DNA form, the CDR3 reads TGTGCCAGCAGCGTAGGAATGGGGAGCGGGAACACTGAAGCTTTCTTT. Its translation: CASSVGMGSGNTEAFF.